These T cell receptor beta chains were read from a single sample in a study of OX40 agonist ivuxolimab in advanced cancers. Sequencing used immunoSEQ multiplex PCR; TCRdb keeps in-frame clones, though not all of them. In the table there are about 14,000 clones, roughly 87% of which are singletons. The source was CD4+ or CD8+ T cells sorted from blood, collected in a trial of the OX40 agonist ivuxolimab. The receptors shown here come from an adult with an advanced solid tumor such as melanoma, head and neck, liver or kidney cancer. Both conserved end residues are part of each CDR3. The D gene is left open where the match is weak. Expanded clones get a size class; other rows say once, few or many, or leave the size out.

j_call d_call clone_size v_call cdr3_nt cdr3_aa
TRBJ2-7 - - TRBV7-9 TGTGCCAGCAGCCCAACAGGTGCCCCCTACGAGCAGTACTTC CASSPTGAPYEQYF
TRBJ1-4 TRBD1 - TRBV9 TGTGCCAGCAGCGGACAGGGATCTAATGAAAAACTGTTTTTT CASSGQGSNEKLFF
TRBJ2-7 TRBD1 once TRBV10-3 TGTGCCATCAGTGTCACAGGGGGCACCTACGAGCAGTACTTC CAISVTGGTYEQYF
TRBJ1-5 - - TRBV5-6 TGTGCCAGCAGCTTCGGGGCGCCGGGTCTTAATCAGCCCCAGCATTTT CASSFGAPGLNQPQHF
TRBJ1-1 - - TRBV28 TGTGCCAGCAGCACAGAGACTACTGAAGCTTTCTTT CASSTETTEAFF
TRBJ1-4 - - TRBV19 TGTGCCAGTAGTATAGCCGACGGGCCCCGGGGAACTAATGAAAAACTGTTTTTT CASSIADGPRGTNEKLFF
TRBJ1-2 TRBD1 - TRBV4-1 TGCGCCAGCAGCCAAGATGTTACGGACAGGGGCTATGGCTACACCTTC CASSQDVTDRGYGYTF
TRBJ2-2 - - TRBV7-3 TGTGCCAGCAGCCAGGGGACTCCGAACACCGGGGAGCTGTTTTTT CASSQGTPNTGELFF
TRBJ1-1 - - TRBV7-2 TGTGCCAGCAGCTCAACTAGCGACAGAGGCACTGAAGCTTTCTTT CASSSTSDRGTEAFF
TRBJ1-1 - - TRBV4-3 TGCGCCAGCAGCCGGGAACGGGGGAACACTGAAGCTTTCTTT CASSRERGNTEAFF
TRBJ1-1 - - TRBV19 TGTGCCAGTAGCCACGGGAGTGAAGCTTTCTTT CASSHGSEAFF
TRBJ2-3 - - TRBV7-6 TGTGCCAGCAGCTACCGGTCCGGCGCAGGGGGGCACACAGATACGCAGTATTTT CASSYRSGAGGHTDTQYF
TRBJ2-7 - - TRBV7-9 TGTGCCAGCAGCTTGGCTCCTTCGGACTACGAGCAGTACTTC CASSLAPSDYEQYF
TRBJ2-1 - once TRBV6-6 TGTGCCAGCAGTCCCTCTTACAATGAGCAGTTCTTC CASSPSYNEQFF
TRBJ1-1 - - TRBV7-6 TGTGCCAGCAGCCAGGGATGGGGGAACACTGAAGCTTTCTTT CASSQGWGNTEAFF
TRBJ2-7 TRBD1 few TRBV7-6 TGTGCCAGCAGCTTAGGCTTCGGGGCTAGGGACAGAGCCTACGAGCAGTACTTC CASSLGFGARDRAYEQYF
TRBJ2-1 TRBD1 - TRBV7-3 TGTGCCAGCAGCTTAGGGACAGGGGTAGGAGATGAGCAGTTCTTC CASSLGTGVGDEQFF
TRBJ2-5 - once TRBV2 TGTGCCAGCAAACCACCCAGCCGCGGGACCCAGTACTTC CASKPPSRGTQYF
TRBJ1-1 - once TRBV7-3 TGTGCCAGCAGCTTAACGGGAGGGGGTGTCGCTGAAGCTTTCTTT CASSLTGGGVAEAFF
TRBJ2-2 - - TRBV7-3 TGTGCCAGCAGCTTAGATGATAGGGACTCTACCGGGGAGCTGTTTTTT CASSLDDRDSTGELFF
TRBJ2-5 - many TRBV4-1 TGCGCCAGCAGCCCGGATAGGGGAGGCCAAGAGACCCAGTACTTC CASSPDRGGQETQYF
TRBJ2-5 TRBD1 - TRBV5-1 TGCGCCAGCAGCCCCGGGACAGGGGAAGGAGAGACCCAGTACTTC CASSPGTGEGETQYF
TRBJ2-3 - - TRBV11-2 TGTGCCAGCAGCTTAAATTTCGGCACAGATACGCAGTATTTT CASSLNFGTDTQYF
TRBJ2-7 - - TRBV27 TGTGCCAGCAGTTTGAAAGGGGACGAGGGGCGCAGGCCCTACGAGCAGTACTTC CASSLKGDEGRRPYEQYF
TRBJ1-5 TRBD1 - TRBV2 TGTGCCAGCAGCCAGGGGGCAAGCAATCAGCCCCAGCATTTT CASSQGASNQPQHF
TRBJ2-7 - - TRBV6-5 TGTGCCACCCCGGAAGCCAGTAGAACCTACGAGCAGTACTTC CATPEASRTYEQYF
TRBJ1-2 - - TRBV27 TGTGCCAGCAGTTCGAGGGTTACCTATGGCTACACCTTC CASSSRVTYGYTF
TRBJ1-2 TRBD1 - TRBV4-2 TGTGCCAGCAGCCAAGAAATAGGGGGCCTCTATGGCTACACCTTC CASSQEIGGLYGYTF
TRBJ2-1 - - TRBV6-5 TGTGCCAGCAGTTACTCGACCCTCAATGAGCAGTTCTTC CASSYSTLNEQFF
TRBJ2-2 - once TRBV19 TGTGCCAGTAGTCCCCACGTTGCCGGGGAGCTGTTTTTT CASSPHVAGELFF
TRBJ2-1 - - TRBV19 TGTGCCAGTAGTCCCGCAGGGGGGCACAATGAGCAGTTCTTC CASSPAGGHNEQFF
TRBJ2-7 - once TRBV10-2 TGCGCCAGCAGTGAATATATAGGGGAGCTGAGCTACGAGCAGTACTTC CASSEYIGELSYEQYF
TRBJ2-7 TRBD1 - TRBV10-3 TGTGCCATCCGCGTCATCCGGGACAGGACCTACGAGCAGTACTTC CAIRVIRDRTYEQYF
TRBJ2-7 TRBD1 - TRBV19 TGTGCCAGTAGTATGAGGGACAGGGTTTCCGACGAGCAGTACTTC CASSMRDRVSDEQYF
TRBJ2-7 - - TRBV13 TGTGCCAGCAGCCCCCAAGGGGGGGAGCAGTACTTC CASSPQGGEQYF
TRBJ2-1 TRBD2 - TRBV7-9 TGTGCCAGCAGCTTTGCTAGCGGGGGGCCCTTCCAGGACAATGAGCAGTTCTTC CASSFASGGPFQDNEQFF
TRBJ1-1 TRBD1 - TRBV7-6 TGTGCCAGCAGCCCAGGACAGGAAAACACTGAAGCTTTCTTT CASSPGQENTEAFF
TRBJ2-3 TRBD2 medium-sized TRBV6-4 TGTGCCAGCAGTGCGGGAGGGAGCACAGATACGCAGTATTTT CASSAGGSTDTQYF
TRBJ1-1 - - TRBV27 TGTGCCAGCCGTCATTTCACAGGGATGAACACTGAAGCTTTCTTT CASRHFTGMNTEAFF
TRBJ2-7 - - TRBV13 TGTGCCAGCAGCTTCACCCGGGACCTCGGTGATCTCGAGCAGTACTTC CASSFTRDLGDLEQYF
TRBJ1-1 - - TRBV6-1 TGTGCCAGCAGCCTGACACACCATCTGGGAACTTTCTTT CASSLTHHLGTFF
TRBJ2-6 TRBD1 - TRBV25-1 TGTGCCAGCAGTGGAACCGGGACAGCTGTCTCTGGGGCCAACGTCCTGACTTTC CASSGTGTAVSGANVLTF
TRBJ2-7 - - TRBV28 TGTGCCAGCAGTTTATCCACAGGGCTCGAGCAGTACTTC CASSLSTGLEQYF
TRBJ1-2 TRBD1 - TRBV5-1 TGCGCCAGCAGCTTGTCCGGGACAGGCGAGTATGGCTACACCTTC CASSLSGTGEYGYTF
TRBJ2-1 - - TRBV10-3 TGTGCCATCAGTGGGGTAGGGGACAATGAGCAGTTCTTC CAISGVGDNEQFF
TRBJ2-7 - - TRBV6-1 TGTGCCAGCAGTTCCGGGTTCTACGAGCAGTACTTC CASSSGFYEQYF